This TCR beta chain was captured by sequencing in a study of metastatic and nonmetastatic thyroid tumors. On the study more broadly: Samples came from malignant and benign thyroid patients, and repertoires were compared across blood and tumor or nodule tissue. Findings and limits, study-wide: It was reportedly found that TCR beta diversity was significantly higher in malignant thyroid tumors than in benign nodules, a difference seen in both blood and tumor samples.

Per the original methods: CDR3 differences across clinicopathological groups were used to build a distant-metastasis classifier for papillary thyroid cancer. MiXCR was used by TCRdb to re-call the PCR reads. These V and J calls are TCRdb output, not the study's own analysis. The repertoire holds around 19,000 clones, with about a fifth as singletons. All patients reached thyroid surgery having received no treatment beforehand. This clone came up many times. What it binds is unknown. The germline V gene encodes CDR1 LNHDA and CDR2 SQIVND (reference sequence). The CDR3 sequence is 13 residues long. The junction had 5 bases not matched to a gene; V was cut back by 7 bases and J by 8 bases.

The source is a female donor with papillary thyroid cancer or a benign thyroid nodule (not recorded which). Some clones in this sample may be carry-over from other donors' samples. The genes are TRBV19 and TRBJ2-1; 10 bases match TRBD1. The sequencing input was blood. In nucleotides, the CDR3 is TGTGCCAGTATTCCGACAGGGGGCGATGAGCAGTTCTTC. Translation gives CASIPTGGDEQFF.